What follows are 21 T cell receptor beta chains derived from one specimen sequenced in a study of T cell responses to AZD1222 COVID-19 vaccine. Method: immunoSEQ multiplex PCR; TCRdb's copy keeps in-frame clones and lacks some. The data contain roughly 150,000 clones, more than 75% of them singletons. The sequencing used peripheral blood, collected on day 0 of AZD1222 vaccination. All receptors come from an adult in good health.

The CDR3 DNA follows: TGTGCCAGCAGCTTGCAGGCTTCAGGGGGACACTTCTATGGCTACACCTTC. This sequence encodes CASSLQASGGHFYGYTF. The genes are TRBV5-4 and TRBJ1-2; 7 nucleotides match TRBD1. The length of the CDR3 is 17 residues. The germline V gene has CDR1 SGHNT and CDR2 YYREEE (reference sequence). V shed 1 base, J shed 4 bases, and the junction held 13 bases outside the gene matches.

This clone was seen more than once but under ten times. V usage is TRBV15 and J usage is TRBJ1-6, with 7 bases identical to TRBD1. The CDR3 consists of 17 residues. Germline trimming cut 0 bases from V and 9 bases from J; bases unmatched to any gene: 11. Germline values: CDR1 LNHNV, CDR2 YYDKDF (reference sequence). CDR3 sequence reads: CATSRDSQTGSGSPLHF. The CDR3 DNA reads TGTGCCACCAGCAGAGACTCTCAGACAGGGTCAGGTTCACCCCTCCACTTT.

This clone was picked up one time. The rearrangement joins TRBV27 to TRBJ1-6; D is perhaps TRBD1 (5 bases). With 2 bases removed from V and 5 bases from J, the gap between germline ends came to 19 bases. CDR1 and CDR2 (germline): MNHEY, SMNVEV (reference sequence). The CDR3 totals 18 residues. The CDR3 is CASSLGAPGRQNNSPLHF. The CDR3 bases are TGTGCCAGCAGTTTAGGGGCTCCGGGGCGGCAGAATAATTCACCCCTCCACTTT.

The chain employs TRBV5-1 and TRBJ1-1; 7 bases fit TRBD1. Germline loops: CDR1 SGHRS, CDR2 YFSETQ. The CDR3 is 15 residues long. Trimming at V came to 3 bases and at J to 4 bases, leaving 9 bases not matched to a gene. The CDR3: CASSWDGQAATEAFF. The CDR3 bases are TGCGCCAGCAGCTGGGATGGACAGGCCGCCACTGAAGCTTTCTTT.

The chain links TRBV3-1 (or the pseudogene TRBV3-2) to TRBJ2-7; 10 positions agree with TRBD1. Per germline, CDR1 LGHDT and CDR2 YNNKEL (reference sequence). The ends lost 3 bases at V and 4 bases at J; junction bases unmatched: 9. The CDR3 has 16 residues. DNA for the CDR3: TGTGCCAGCAGCCACGGGACAGGGGCGTTTAGATACGAGCAGTACTTC. This sequence encodes CASSHGTGAFRYEQYF.

This rearrangement joins TRBV27 to TRBJ1-4, with D tentatively TRBD1 (5 bases). Germline assignment: CDR1 MNHEY and CDR2 SMNVEV (reference sequence). The CDR3 loop spans 15 amino acids. V was shortened by 6 bases and J by 4 bases, with 15 bases between the two germline ends. For the CDR3, the DNA is TGTGCCAGCAGCTCCCTAGACAGATTTAATGAAAAACTGTTTTTT. Its protein product is CASSSLDRFNEKLFF. Full variable domain (remainder filled in from reference TRBV27 and TRBJ1-4): EAQVTQNPRYLITVTGKKLTVTCSQNMNHEYMSWYRQDPGLGLRQIYYSMNVEVTDKGDVPEGYKVSRKEKRNFPLILESPSPNQTSLYFCASSSLDRFNEKLFFGSGTQLSVL.

Concerning this clone itself: The junction departs from germline at one end; a sequencing error may be responsible. The gene calls are TRBV12-3 or TRBV12-4 and TRBJ2-7; 7 bases agree with TRBD1. There are 13 residues in the CDR3. Here the CDR3 reads CASSDRTGRSTLF. The CDR3, as DNA: TGTGCCAGCAGCGATAGGACAGGCCGTAGTACCCTATTC.

The V gene is TRBV14, the J gene TRBJ1-3; 9 nucleotides align to TRBD1. Germline CDR1 and CDR2: SGHDN and FVKESK. The CDR3 has 15 residues. Trimming removed 4 bases from V and 3 bases from J; junction bases left unmatched: 4. CDR3 sequence: CASSRDRVYGNTIYF. The CDR3 nucleotides are TGTGCCAGCAGCCGGGACAGGGTTTATGGAAACACCATATATTTT.

This sequence joins TRBV7-9 and TRBJ1-2; D is ambiguous. Trimming took off 3 bases at V and 6 bases at J, with 26 bases between the two ends. The CDR3 contains 18 residues. Germline CDR1 SEHNR, CDR2 FQNEAQ (reference sequence). The CDR3 spells CASSFTGLGLLVQHGYTF. Written as DNA, the CDR3 is TGTGCCAGCAGCTTTACGGGGTTGGGCTTACTAGTCCAGCATGGCTACACCTTC.

The chain has TRBV3-1 (or the pseudogene TRBV3-2) and TRBJ1-1, with 8 bases fitting TRBD1. V dropped 4 bases and J dropped 0; count of bases not matched to a gene: 4. Germline V gene data show CDR1 as LGHDT and CDR2 as YNNKEL (reference sequence). The CDR3 runs to 15 residues. CDR3: CASSLRQGMNTEAFF. As DNA, the CDR3 is TGTGCCAGCAGCCTACGACAGGGGATGAACACTGAAGCTTTCTTT.

V usage is TRBV11-1 and J usage is TRBJ1-1; the match to TRBD1 covers 7 bases. Per the germline V gene, CDR1 is SGHAT and CDR2 is FQDESV (reference sequence). The CDR3 has 15 residues. The J segment lost 4 bases and the V segment lost 5 bases, leaving 10 bases of the junction unmatched. The CDR3 coding sequence is TGTGCCAGCAGCCTCCGGGACAGAGGAGGCACTGAAGCTTTCTTT. This translates into CASSLRDRGGTEAFF.

The chain joins TRBV2 to TRBJ1-4, with 10 bases matching TRBD1. CDR1 SNHLY and CDR2 FYNNEI come from the germline V gene. V shed 7 bases, J shed 0 bases, and the junction held 11 bases outside the gene matches. CDR3 length: 18 residues. In DNA form, the CDR3 reads TGTGCCAGCACTAGACAGGGGGCAGGGCGGGCAACTAATGAAAAACTGTTTTTT. Translation: CASTRQGAGRATNEKLFF.

Concerning this clone: The same CDR3 arises from other DNA sequences in this sample as well. This chain links TRBV9 with TRBJ2-7; 8 bases align to TRBD2. The CDR3 runs to 15 residues. V trimming: 0 bases; J trimming: 2 bases; junction bases outside the gene matches: 4. Germline V CDR1 and CDR2: SGDLS, YYNGEE. The CDR3 bases are TGTGCCAGCAGCGTAGGGGGCGGGGGGCCCTACGAGCAGTACTTC. Protein: CASSVGGGGPYEQYF.

The chain has TRBV5-1 and TRBJ1-4; D call uncertain. CDR1 and CDR2 (germline): SGHRS, YFSETQ. The CDR3 totals 14 residues. V was clipped by 1 base and J by 8 bases, with 12 bases between them. The chain's CDR3 is CASSLNREGEKLFF. In nucleotides, the CDR3 is TGCGCCAGCAGCTTGAATCGGGAAGGGGAAAAACTGTTTTTT. The whole variable domain, filled in from reference TRBV5-1 and TRBJ1-4, reads KAGVTQTPRYLIKTRGQQVTLSCSPISGHRSVSWYQQTPGQGLQFLFEYFSETQRNKGNFPGRFSGRQFSNSRSEMNVSTLELGDSALYLCASSLNREGEKLFFGSGTQLSVL.

The J gene is TRBJ2-3, the V gene TRBV27, with D unclear. Germline CDR1 and CDR2: MNHEY and SMNVEV (reference sequence). The CDR3 is 15 residues long. V lost 8 bases and J 4 bases, leaving 19 bases between the germline ends. Here the CDR3 reads CASHTDHLGPDTQYF. In DNA, the CDR3 is TGTGCCAGCCATACGGACCACCTAGGACCAGATACGCAGTATTTT.

The rearrangement uses TRBV11-2 and TRBJ1-6; D unresolved. The germline CDR1 and CDR2 sequences are SGHAT and FQNNGV. This CDR3 region has 15 residues. The V end lost 0 bases, the J end lost 7 bases, and 10 bases lay between the germline ends. Here the CDR3 reads CASSLEEALNSPLHF. CDR3 nucleotides: TGTGCCAGCAGCTTAGAAGAAGCGCTAAATTCACCCCTCCACTTT.

This sequence joins TRBV24-1 and TRBJ2-7, with TRBD1 as a possible D gene (6 bases). Germline V gene data show CDR1 as KGHDR and CDR2 as SFDVKD. The CDR3 runs to 12 residues. V dropped 5 bases and J dropped 2 bases, with 6 bases sitting between them. CDR3 sequence (DNA): TGTGCCACCAGTGGGGACACCTACGAGCAGTACTTC. Its protein product is CATSGDTYEQYF.

CDR3 region: CASSLALVSEGNTGELFF. CDR3 in DNA: TGTGCCAGCAGCTTGGCCCTCGTTAGTGAAGGAAACACCGGGGAGCTGTTTTTT. The chain uses TRBV5-4 and TRBJ2-2; D not certain. From germline, CDR1 is SGHNT and CDR2 YYREEE (reference sequence). The CDR3 has 18 residues. The V end was cut by 0 bases, the J end by 2 bases, with 17 bases between.

The chain recombines TRBV11-2 with TRBJ2-1; 7 nucleotides agree with TRBD1. The CDR3 totals 16 residues. With 5 bases clipped from V and 5 bases from J, the junction kept 12 bases outside the gene matches. Germline V gene data show CDR1 as SGHAT and CDR2 as FQNNGV. The CDR3 DNA reads TGTGCCAGCAGCGCAAACAGGGGAAGTCATCACAATGAGCAGTTCTTC. This codes for CASSANRGSHHNEQFF. The full variable domain, with the rest looked up from reference TRBV11-2 and TRBJ2-1, is EAGVAQSPRYKIIEKRQSVAFWCNPISGHATLYWYQQILGQGPKLLIQFQNNGVVDDSQLPKDRFSAERLKGVDSTLKIQPAKLEDSAVYLCASSANRGSHHNEQFFGPGTRLTVL.

The chain has TRBV5-1 and TRBJ1-2, with TRBD1 as a possible D gene (5 bases). The germline V gene has CDR1 SGHRS and CDR2 YFSETQ. The ends were cut back, 4 bases at V and 3 bases at J, with 10 bases in the middle. This CDR3 region has 13 residues. The CDR3 sequence is CASSLVGDYGYTF. CDR3 nucleotides: TGCGCCAGCAGCCTAGTAGGGGACTATGGCTACACCTTC.

The J gene is TRBJ1-1, the V gene TRBV28, with TRBD1 identical over 9 bases. Germline V CDR1 and CDR2: MDHEN, SYDVKM. With V trimmed by 6 bases and J by 4 bases, 6 bases remained unmatched. The CDR3 covers 14 residues. CDR3 DNA: TGTGCCAGCAGGTCAACAGGGGGCGGCACTGAAGCTTTCTTT. Translated, it gives CASRSTGGGTEAFF.